Described below is a single T cell receptor (beta chain) sequence and its context. The clone's antigen remains unknown. Per-nucleotide qualities are absent, and no much larger clonotype sits a single base away. This entry comes from a study of blood T cell repertoires in COVID-19 (dated by TCRdb to 2020 to 2021). About the full investigation: Collaborator samples came from the United States, Italy and Spain and covered acute and convalescent phases of COVID-19. Where available, HLA class I and class II types were taken from metadata supplied by the sample provider and were not determined by assay-based typing. A de-identified subject ID, COVID-19 status, age in years and sex were almost always included in the sample metadata. The repertoires were released in a freely available public database meant as a resource for research on the immune response to SARS-CoV-2. Subjects who had been exposed to COVID-19, were actively infected with it, or had recovered from it provided the deeply sampled blood TCRbeta repertoires that made up the dataset. The material from the prospective study consisted of cDNA or gDNA derived from T cells, B-cell-depleted T cells, or PBMCs. The samples were drawn from two sources: the first 160 participants of the ongoing ImmuneRACE study, and fewer than 1,500 subjects contributed by 6 global collaborators. The full study reports these points: How much clinical and demographic metadata was included differed by source and by participant, and the metadata was provided uncurated.

Spanning cysteine to phenylalanine, the CDR3 consists of 16 amino acids. Only the CDR3 DNA is retained, 48 bases long and in frame from the first base. Looking up the germline V gene yields CDR1 KGHDR and CDR2 SFDVKD. The junction shows trimming of 3 bases on V and 5 bases on J, plus 16 bases between the germline ends. Another Seattle source contributed samples from volunteer blood donors who had recovered from COVID-19. The collaborating institutions used their own protocols to collect whole blood in K2EDTA tubes. For TCRbeta analysis, collaborator samples were shipped as frozen whole blood, as isolated PBMCs, or as DNA extracted from either sample type. The immunoSEQ Assay, a bias-controlled multiplex PCR, was used to amplify TCRbeta CDR3 regions from genomic DNA. From the authors' description of their analysis: Nucleated cell counts per sample were estimated from amplification of reference gene primers within the assay. To quantify the absolute abundance of each unique TCRbeta CDR3 rearrangement, sequence reads were collapsed and filtered. For each sample, productive Simpson clonality was calculated as the square root of Simpson's diversity index over productive rearrangements. Imported from immuneACCESS, the table was reduced by TCRdb to in-frame sequences with V and J called. These copies leave out some clones; in studies compared against another copy, an unresolved V gene accounts for under half, and the cause of the remainder is not known. The V and J calls and clone size were taken over from that table, and D and trimming were inferred from the DNA. The sample table holds more than 200,000 clones, of which about 88% were seen once. The ten largest account for about 2.1% of the sample.

Rearrangement joined TRBV24-1 to TRBJ1-5, with an unclear D gene assignment. The sequence was obtained from a woman between 40 and 50 years old who had recovered from COVID-19. Specimen: peripheral blood. The sequenced DNA: TGTGCCACCAGTGATGGAAGTCGGGGAACGGATCAGCCCCAGCATTTT. Its amino acids are CATSDGSRGTDQPQHF.